The 32 T cell receptor beta chains below were found in one sample sequenced in a study of regulatory T cells in long-lasting Graves disease. Arm-PCR with iRepertoire HTBI primers amplified the CDR3 regions for these TCR beta libraries. TCRdb re-called the multiplex PCR reads with MiXCR, one entry per CDR3 protein. The sample yields about 440,000 distinct CDR3 sequences, roughly 17% seen once. Documented time point: newly diagnosed GD, antithyroid drugs for less than 3 months. The TCR library was made from RNA extracted from PBMCs. These same data were also listed under a study on T cells in Graves' hyperthyroidism and ophthalmopathy.

The material was peripheral blood mononuclear cells (PBMCs), obtained at new diagnosis, from a patient treated with antithyroid drugs. These receptors came from a woman under 30 with Graves disease.

This clonotype was observed many times. The CDR3 DNA is TGTGCCAGCAGCTTAAGGACAGAGACCCAGTACTTC. This sequence encodes CASSLRTETQYF. The V and J genes are TRBV18 and TRBJ2-5, with no clear D. This CDR3 contains 12 residues. CDR1 is KGHSH and CDR2 is LQKENI in the germline V gene. The ends were cut back, 8 bases at V and 4 bases at J, with 11 bases in the middle.

This rearrangement joins TRBV6-2 or TRBV6-3 to TRBJ2-1; the match to TRBD2 covers 8 bases. V shed 6 bases and J 0 bases; nucleotides not matched to a gene: 13. CDR1 MNHEY and CDR2 SVGEGT come from the germline V gene. The CDR3 spans 18 residues. The CDR3 DNA reads as TGTGCCAGCAGGGATAGCGGGATTGGCCTTCGCTCCTACAATGAGCAGTTCTTC. Encoded protein: CASRDSGIGLRSYNEQFF.

This clonotype has only a few counts. The V gene is TRBV13, the J gene TRBJ1-4; 9 bases align to TRBD1. This CDR3 contains 15 residues. V trimming: 5 bases; J trimming: 7 bases; junction bases outside the gene matches: 8. The germline V gene has CDR1 PRHDT and CDR2 FYEKMQ (reference sequence). CDR3 DNA sequence: TGTGCCAGCAGCGCAACCGGGACAGGGTTTGAAAAACTGTTTTTT. Protein: CASSATGTGFEKLFF.

V is TRBV30 and J is TRBJ2-1; 9 nucleotides align to TRBD2. The J segment lost 9 bases and the V segment lost 4 bases, leaving 4 bases of the junction unmatched. This CDR3 is built from 12 residues. Germline V gene sequence: CDR1 GTSNPN, CDR2 SVGIG (reference sequence). CDR3 loop: CAWTSGVSEQFF. As DNA, the CDR3 is TGTGCCTGGACTAGCGGGGTCAGTGAGCAGTTCTTC.

This clonotype appeared many times. The V and J genes are TRBV5-1 and TRBJ2-2, with 8 bases that match TRBD2. J was trimmed by 6 bases and V by 1 base; bases with no gene match: 8. CDR1 is SGHRS and CDR2 is YFSETQ in the germline V gene. The CDR3 contains 16 residues. In DNA form, the CDR3 reads TGCGCCAGCAGCTTGCGGGAGGGCCCATCGGCCGGGGAGCTGTTTTTT. This codes for CASSLREGPSAGELFF.

This clonotype occurred many times. This chain connects TRBV2 to TRBJ2-5; D is unresolved. CDR1 is SNHLY, CDR2 FYNNEI, per germline. This CDR3 comprises 12 residues. The V end lost 6 bases, the J end lost 4 bases, and 9 bases lay between the germline ends. CDR3 protein: CASRASLETQYF. The CDR3 region has the DNA TGTGCCAGCAGAGCGAGCTTAGAGACCCAGTACTTC. Full variable domain (outside the CDR3, taken from reference TRBV2 and TRBJ2-5): EPEVTQTPSHQVTQMGQEVILRCVPISNHLYFYWYRQILGQKVEFLVSFYNNEISEKSEIFDDQFSVERPDGSNFTLKIRSTKLEDSAMYFCASRASLETQYFGPGTRLLVL.

This clonotype occurred a few times. One base away lies a much larger clone, so this may be a sequencing read error. The rearrangement uses TRBV11-2 and TRBJ2-3, with D possibly being TRBD1 (6 bases). The J call may not be correct, given that the DNA end is closer to TRBJ2-5. There are 15 residues in the CDR3. Germline loops: CDR1 SGHAT, CDR2 FQNNGV. CDR3: CASRKSYSGQGTQYF. The CDR3 DNA reads as TGTGCCAGCAGGAAGTCGTACTCGGGACAAGGGACCCAGTACTTC.

The chain uses TRBV6-2 or TRBV6-3 and TRBJ2-1, with no clear D. Germline V gene sequence: CDR1 MNHEY, CDR2 SVGEGT. Trimming stripped 5 bases from V and 14 bases from J, with 7 bases between. The CDR3 covers 9 residues. DNA of the CDR3: TGTGCCAGCAGTGAAGCGAAGTTCTTC. Its protein product is CASSEAKFF.

In its sample, this clonotype was seen many times. The rearrangement joins TRBV30 to TRBJ2-7; 9 bases line up with TRBD1. Per the germline V gene, CDR1 is GTSNPN and CDR2 is SVGIG (reference sequence). This CDR3 spans 15 amino acids. V trimming: 4 bases; J trimming: 2 bases; junction bases outside the gene matches: 9. CDR3 coding DNA: TGTGCCTGGAAGGTGGGGACAGGGAGTACCTACGAGCAGTACTTC. This encodes CAWKVGTGSTYEQYF.

The V gene is TRBV29-1, the J gene TRBJ2-7, with TRBD1 identical over 7 bases. CDR3 length: 13 amino acids. Trimming at V came to 0 bases and at J to 3 bases, leaving 2 bases not matched to a gene. Germline V CDR1 and CDR2: SQVTM, ANQGSEA. CDR3 sequence: CSVEEAGGYEQYF. Written as DNA, the CDR3 is TGCAGCGTTGAAGAAGCAGGGGGCTACGAGCAGTACTTC.

This clonotype was observed at least ten times. This sequence joins TRBV11-2 and TRBJ2-7; no clear D gene. This CDR3 has 12 residues. Trimming removed 0 bases from V and 7 bases from J, with 7 bases in between. Germline V CDR1 and CDR2: SGHAT, FQNNGV. The CDR3 sequence is CASSLEGWEQYF. DNA of the CDR3: TGTGCCAGCAGCTTAGAGGGATGGGAGCAGTACTTC.

This clonotype was counted only a few times. The chain is built from TRBV19 and TRBJ1-1, with D maybe TRBD1 (5 bases). There are 14 residues in the CDR3. Trimming removed 5 bases from V and 2 bases from J, with 12 bases in between. Germline CDR1 LNHDA, CDR2 SQIVND (reference sequence). CDR3 loop: CASSEQGGNTEAFF. As DNA, the CDR3 is TGTGCCAGTAGTGAGCAGGGAGGTAACACTGAAGCTTTCTTT. Full variable domain (remainder filled in from reference TRBV19 and TRBJ1-1): DGGITQSPKYLFRKEGQNVTLSCEQNLNHDAMYWYRQDPGQGLRLIYYSQIVNDFQKGDIAEGYSVSREKKESFPLTVTSAQKNPTAFYLCASSEQGGNTEAFFGQGTRLTVV.

This clonotype was found a few times. The rearrangement links TRBV19 to TRBJ1-1; D might be TRBD1 (5 bases). CDR1 is LNHDA and CDR2 is SQIVND in the germline V gene (reference sequence). This CDR3 has 14 amino acids. V lost 5 bases and J 1 base, leaving 11 bases between the germline ends. CDR3: CASSWAGSNTEAFF. CDR3 DNA sequence: TGTGCCAGTAGTTGGGCAGGGTCGAACACTGAAGCTTTCTTT. Based on the CDR3 plus reference TRBV19 and TRBJ1-1, the full variable domain is DGGITQSPKYLFRKEGQNVTLSCEQNLNHDAMYWYRQDPGQGLRLIYYSQIVNDFQKGDIAEGYSVSREKKESFPLTVTSAQKNPTAFYLCASSWAGSNTEAFFGQGTRLTVV.

This clonotype was seen ten or more times. The chain has TRBV5-5 and TRBJ1-5; TRBD1 agrees at 8 bases. The J segment lost 2 bases and the V segment lost 4 bases, leaving 2 bases of the junction unmatched. Germline-derived CDR1 and CDR2 are SGHKS and YYEKEE (reference sequence). This CDR3 has 14 amino acids. This CDR3 reads CASSVTGGNQPQHF. CDR3 DNA: TGTGCCAGCAGCGTGACAGGGGGCAATCAGCCCCAGCATTTT.

This clonotype has ten or more counts. The genes are TRBV28 and TRBJ1-5, with 7 positions matching TRBD1. Germline assignment: CDR1 MDHEN and CDR2 SYDVKM. Unmatched junction bases numbered 2, after V lost 10 bases and J lost 2 bases. This CDR3 contains 12 residues. As DNA, the CDR3 is TGTGCCACCGGGACAGGCAATCAGCCCCAGCATTTT. Its protein is CATGTGNQPQHF.

This clonotype was observed at least ten times. The chain combines TRBV7-3 with TRBJ1-6, with D possibly being TRBD1 (6 bases). Germline V lookup: CDR1 SGHTA, CDR2 FQGTGA. Trimming stripped 3 bases from V and 7 bases from J, with 10 bases between. This CDR3 contains 14 residues. CDR3 in amino acids: CASSFQGLNSPLHF. The CDR3 DNA is TGTGCCAGCAGCTTCCAGGGGTTAAATTCACCCCTCCACTTT.

This clonotype was observed a few times. The rearrangement uses TRBV10-3 and TRBJ2-5, with 9 bases fitting TRBD2. Losses at the gene ends were 3 bases for V and 5 bases for J; bases not matched to a gene: 13. CDR1 and CDR2 from the germline V gene are ENHRY and SYGVKD. The CDR3 has 17 amino acids. CDR3 region: CAISDFALAGVGETQYF. The CDR3 DNA reads TGTGCCATCAGTGACTTTGCTTTAGCGGGAGTAGGGGAGACCCAGTACTTC.

This clonotype was recorded many times. The chain has TRBV6-5 and TRBJ2-7; a possible D gene is TRBD1 (6 bases). This CDR3 spans 15 amino acids. V lost 0 bases to trimming and J lost 6 bases, with 15 bases between them. Germline lookup yields CDR1 MNHEY and CDR2 SVGAGI. CDR3 in amino acids: CASSYSTQGMSEQYF. The CDR3 coding sequence is TGTGCCAGCAGTTACTCGACCCAGGGGATGAGCGAGCAGTACTTC.

This clonotype was detected many times. The chain joins TRBV30 to TRBJ2-7; TRBD2 agrees at 11 bases. Germline CDR1 is GTSNPN and CDR2 is SVGIG (reference sequence). The V gene end was trimmed by 2 bases and the J gene end by 3 bases; junction bases not matched to a gene: 3. The CDR3 contains 14 residues. The CDR3 bases are TGTGCCTGGAGTCTCGGACTAGCGGGCTACGAGCAGTACTTC. Translation: CAWSLGLAGYEQYF.

This clonotype was seen at least ten times. The V gene is TRBV27, the J gene TRBJ1-2; TRBD1 matches 9 bases. With 4 bases clipped from V and 2 bases from J, the junction kept 5 bases outside the gene matches. This CDR3 region has 15 residues. CDR1 and CDR2 from the germline V gene are MNHEY and SMNVEV (reference sequence). The CDR3 DNA reads TGTGCCAGCAGTTCCCGGGACAGGGTGAACTATGGCTACACCTTC. It specifies CASSSRDRVNYGYTF.

The rearrangement joins TRBV6-2 or TRBV6-3 to TRBJ2-5; a possible D gene is TRBD2 (6 bases). V lost 8 bases and J lost 3, with 13 bases in between. The CDR3 covers 13 residues. Germline V lookup: CDR1 MNHEY, CDR2 SVGEGT. Written as DNA, the CDR3 is TGTGCCAGCGCGGGGTTGGGGGAAGAGACCCAGTACTTC. Its translation: CASAGLGEETQYF.

This clonotype was counted ten times or more. The chain carries TRBV2 and TRBJ1-5; D possibly corresponds to TRBD1 (6 bases). The CDR3 consists of 14 residues. V was clipped by 6 bases and J by 2 bases, with 11 bases between them. The germline gives CDR1 SNHLY, CDR2 FYNNEI. The CDR3 is CASRLEGGNQPQHF. For the CDR3, the DNA is TGTGCCAGCAGACTCGAGGGGGGCAATCAGCCCCAGCATTTT.

This clonotype was counted at least ten times. J is TRBJ2-1 and V is TRBV29-1; 15 nucleotides line up with TRBD2. The germline V gene encodes CDR1 SQVTM and CDR2 ANQGSEA. V shed 4 bases, J shed 1 base, and the junction held 8 bases outside the gene matches. This CDR3 comprises 18 residues. The CDR3 reads CSVGVWTSGRGSYNEQFF. The CDR3 nucleotides are TGCAGCGTTGGTGTTTGGACTAGCGGGAGGGGTTCCTACAATGAGCAGTTCTTC.

This clonotype was observed many times. V is TRBV6-5 and J is TRBJ2-3, with 8 positions matching TRBD1. Germline V lookup: CDR1 MNHEY, CDR2 SVGAGI. CDR3 length: 19 amino acids. J was trimmed by 6 bases and V by 4 bases; bases with no gene match: 21. The CDR3 sequence is CASSSTLALGQGTGDTQYF. CDR3 bases: TGTGCCAGCAGTTCTACCCTCGCTCTCGGACAGGGCACCGGGGATACGCAGTATTTT.

This clonotype turned up a few times. J is TRBJ1-2 and V is TRBV27; D possibly corresponds to TRBD1 (5 bases). The CDR3 runs to 16 residues. The germline V gene has CDR1 MNHEY and CDR2 SMNVEV (reference sequence). V dropped 5 bases and J dropped 0 bases, with 16 bases sitting between them. CDR3 loop: CASSPLTELANYGYTF. In nucleotides, the CDR3 is TGTGCCAGCAGTCCGTTGACAGAGTTAGCTAACTATGGCTACACCTTC.

This clonotype was seen a few times. J is TRBJ2-1 and V is TRBV11-3, with TRBD2 matching 12 bases. Germline trimming cut 6 bases from V and 6 bases from J; bases unmatched to any gene: 6. From germline, CDR1 is SGHNT and CDR2 YENEEA. This CDR3 spans 15 amino acids. CDR3 in DNA: TGTGCCAGCAGACCTAGCGGGAGGGCCAGCAATGAGCAGTTCTTC. As protein: CASRPSGRASNEQFF.

The chain links TRBV27 to TRBJ2-2; D assignment may be TRBD1 or TRBD2 (5 bases each). The CDR3 covers 15 residues. Trimming pared 2 bases from V and 1 base from J, leaving 8 bases between. Germline CDR1 MNHEY, CDR2 SMNVEV (reference sequence). CDR3 residues: CASSLPGGNTGELFF. The CDR3 bases are TGTGCCAGCAGTTTACCTGGGGGGAACACCGGGGAGCTGTTTTTT.

This clonotype was observed at least ten times. The chain links TRBV28 to TRBJ2-7, with TRBD2 identical over 7 bases. The germline gives CDR1 MDHEN, CDR2 SYDVKM. The CDR3 is 14 amino acids. V was pared by 7 bases and J by 3 bases, with 9 bases of the junction left unmatched. The CDR3 reads CASKLPGGHYEQYF. The CDR3 bases are TGTGCCAGCAAACTCCCGGGGGGTCACTACGAGCAGTACTTC.

The chain combines TRBV24-1 with TRBJ2-6; D remains unclear. The germline CDR1 and CDR2 sequences are KGHDR and SFDVKD. Trimming stripped 4 bases from V and 1 base from J, with 7 bases between. The CDR3 runs to 15 residues. This chain's CDR3 is CATSDLSSGANVLTF. The CDR3 coding sequence is TGTGCCACCAGTGACCTCTCGTCTGGGGCCAACGTCCTGACTTTC.

This clonotype was counted many times. This chain uses TRBV30 with TRBJ2-3, with TRBD1 identical over 7 bases. Germline lookup yields CDR1 GTSNPN and CDR2 SVGIG (reference sequence). V trimming: 3 bases; J trimming: 0 bases; junction bases outside the gene matches: 6. The CDR3 is 15 residues long. The CDR3 spells CAWRRTGASTDTQYF. The CDR3 bases are TGTGCCTGGAGACGGACAGGAGCTAGCACAGATACGCAGTATTTT.

On this clonotype: This may stem from a read error, because a much larger clone lies one nucleotide away. The genes are TRBV20-1 and TRBJ2-5; no clear D. Germline loops: CDR1 DFQATT, CDR2 SNEGSKA (reference sequence). V lost 4 bases and J 0 bases, leaving 18 bases between the germline ends. CDR3 length: 16 residues. The CDR3 loop is CSANALEDGYQETQYF. CDR3 nucleotide sequence: TGCAGTGCTAATGCGCTAGAAGACGGGTACCAAGAGACCCAGTACTTC.

This clonotype has a count of ten or more. This sequence joins TRBV28 and TRBJ2-3; no clear D. Germline V gene lookup returns CDR1 MDHEN and CDR2 SYDVKM. This CDR3 is 14 amino acids long. Trimming stripped 2 bases from V and 0 bases from J, with 6 bases between. The CDR3 DNA sequence: TGTGCCAGCAGTTTACCCGACAGCACAGATACGCAGTATTTT. It codes for CASSLPDSTDTQYF.